This TCR beta chain originates from a study of shared clonotypes between healthy human individuals. Profiled with immunoSEQ multiplex PCR; TCRdb holds only in-frame clones, not every one. The table has around 2.1 million clones, roughly 91% seen once. CDR1 and CDR2 from the germline V gene are LNHDA and SQIVND (reference sequence). The CDR3 extends over 13 amino acids. V lost 8 bases, J lost 7 bases, and 14 bases lay in between. The naive CD8 subset, CD45RO-negative cells positively selected for CCR7, excluded terminally differentiated effector memory CD45RA+ cells. The sample consisted of naive CD8+ T cells from PBMCs. The chain uses TRBV19 and TRBJ1-4; possible D gene TRBD1, 6 bases. The TCR comes from a man between 18 and 35 years old in good health. Some clones in this sample may be carry-over from other donors' samples. The CDR3 nucleotides are TGTGCCAGTCACGGGGGGCCGGGTGAAAAACTGTTTTTT. This codes for CASHGGPGEKLFF.